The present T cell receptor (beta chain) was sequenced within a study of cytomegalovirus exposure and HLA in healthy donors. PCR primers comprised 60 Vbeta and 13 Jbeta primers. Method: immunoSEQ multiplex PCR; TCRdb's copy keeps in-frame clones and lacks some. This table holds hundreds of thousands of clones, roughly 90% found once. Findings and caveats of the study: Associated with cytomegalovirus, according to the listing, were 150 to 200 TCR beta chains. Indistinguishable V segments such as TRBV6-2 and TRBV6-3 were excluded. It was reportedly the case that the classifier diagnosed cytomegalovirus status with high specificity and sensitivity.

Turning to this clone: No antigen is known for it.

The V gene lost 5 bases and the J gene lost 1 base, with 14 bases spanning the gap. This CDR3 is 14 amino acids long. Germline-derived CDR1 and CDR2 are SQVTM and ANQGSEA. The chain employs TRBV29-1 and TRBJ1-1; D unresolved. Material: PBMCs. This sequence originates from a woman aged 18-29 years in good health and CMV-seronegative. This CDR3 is CSVHARGGNTEAFF. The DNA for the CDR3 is TGCAGCGTTCACGCCCGGGGAGGGAACACTGAAGCTTTCTTT.